This T cell receptor beta chain stems from a study of OX40 agonist ivuxolimab in advanced cancers. Study-wide findings and caveats: Which antigen the expanded peripheral T cells recognized is unknown.

The CDR3 sequence is 14 residues long. Per germline, CDR1 SGHRS and CDR2 YFSETQ. Trimming removed 1 base at V and 5 bases at J, with 12 bases between. Profiling relied on immunoSEQ multiplex PCR, and the TCRdb table lists in-frame clones only, not all of them. The top ten clones hold 0.69% of a sample with fewer than 85,000 clones, 85% to 95% of them seen once. In the case of this clone: Its specificity is not known.

V gene TRBV5-1 combines with J gene TRBJ1-2; a possible D gene is TRBD1 (5 bases). This sequence was found in an adult with an advanced solid tumor such as melanoma, head and neck, liver or kidney cancer. Sequenced here: CD4+ or CD8+ T cells sorted from blood, sampled in a trial of the OX40 agonist ivuxolimab. CDR3 sequence: CASSLTGHGYGYTF. CDR3 DNA sequence: TGCGCCAGCAGCTTGACAGGCCATGGGTATGGCTACACCTTC. Looking up the rest from reference TRBV5-1 and TRBJ1-2 gives the full variable domain: KAGVTQTPRYLIKTRGQQVTLSCSPISGHRSVSWYQQTPGQGLQFLFEYFSETQRNKGNFPGRFSGRQFSNSRSEMNVSTLELGDSALYLCASSLTGHGYGYTFGSGTRLTVV.